The clone carrying this T cell receptor (beta chain) was detected only a few times. TCRdb keeps only in-frame clones here, not all; method: immunoSEQ multiplex PCR. In the table there are about 350,000 clones, almost 90% of which are singletons. This entry comes from a study of blood T cell repertoires in COVID-19. Study-wide background: The origin of the acute and convalescent COVID-19 samples was the United States, Italy and Spain.

Exposed study participants had met a COVID-19 case within 2 weeks before entry. The CDR3 is made up of 17 amino acids. The ends lost 2 bases at V and 5 bases at J; junction bases unmatched: 10. CDR1 and CDR2 from the germline V gene are MGHRA and YSYEKL. Sequences were obtained from PBMCs or T cells enriched from blood (not recorded which). This TCR was sampled from a woman aged 30 to 39 who had been exposed to COVID-19. This chain uses TRBV4-1 with TRBJ2-1; 9 positions agree with TRBD2. The CDR3 sequence is CASSQRVRAGGNNEQFF. The CDR3 DNA follows: TGCGCCAGCAGCCAAAGAGTAAGGGCGGGAGGGAACAATGAGCAGTTCTTC.